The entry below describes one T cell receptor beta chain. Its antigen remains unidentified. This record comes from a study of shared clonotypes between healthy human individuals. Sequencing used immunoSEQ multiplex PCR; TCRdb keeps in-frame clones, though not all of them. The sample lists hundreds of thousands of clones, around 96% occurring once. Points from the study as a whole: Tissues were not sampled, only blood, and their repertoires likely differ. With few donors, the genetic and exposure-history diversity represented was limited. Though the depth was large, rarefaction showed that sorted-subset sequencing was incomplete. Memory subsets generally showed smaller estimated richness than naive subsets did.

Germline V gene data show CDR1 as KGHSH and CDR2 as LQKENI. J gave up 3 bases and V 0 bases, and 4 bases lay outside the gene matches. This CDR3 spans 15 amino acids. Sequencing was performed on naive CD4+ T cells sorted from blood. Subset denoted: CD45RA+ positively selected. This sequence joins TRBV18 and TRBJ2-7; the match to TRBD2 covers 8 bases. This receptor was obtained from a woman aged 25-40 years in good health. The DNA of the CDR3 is TGTGCCAGCTCACCACCGGGACTAGGTTACTACGAGCAGTACTTC. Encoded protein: CASSPPGLGYYEQYF.